The T cell receptor (beta chain) under discussion was sequenced for a study of shared clonotypes between healthy human individuals. Study context: Used for every donor were three CD4 naive, three CD4 memory, two CD8 naive and one CD8 memory plate. Notes on the study in general: Researchers sampled only blood; tissue repertoires likely differ. An anticipated effect of sequencing depth on clonotype sharing among donors was recognized.

Naive CD8 cells lacked CD45RO and underwent positive selection for CCR7, leaving out terminally differentiated effector memory CD45RA+ cells. Participating donors were healthy, HIV-negative adults free of recent acute infections or vaccinations. Generated by immunoSEQ multiplex PCR, the TCRdb table keeps only in-frame clones and is missing some. The table records roughly 810,000 clones, 90% to 97% of them present only once. Of note for this clone: Its antigen is unidentified.

The length of the CDR3 is 14 residues. Between the trimmed V and J ends, which lost 2 bases and 3 bases, there was a span of 10 bases. In germline, CDR1 is SEHNR, CDR2 FQNEAQ (reference sequence). Material: naive CD8+ T cells sorted from blood. This clonotype was sampled from a young man in good health. The chain is built from TRBV7-9 and TRBJ2-5, with D perhaps matching TRBD1 (5 bases). The CDR3 spells CASSLSGNEETQYF. CDR3 nucleotide sequence: TGTGCCAGCAGCTTATCAGGGAACGAAGAGACCCAGTACTTC.